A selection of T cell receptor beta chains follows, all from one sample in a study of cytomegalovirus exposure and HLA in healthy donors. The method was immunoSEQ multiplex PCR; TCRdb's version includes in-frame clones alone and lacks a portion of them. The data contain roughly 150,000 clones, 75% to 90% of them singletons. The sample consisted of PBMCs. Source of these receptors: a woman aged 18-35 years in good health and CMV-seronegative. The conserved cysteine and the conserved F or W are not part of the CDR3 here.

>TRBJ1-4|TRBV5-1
ASRAEDRGHEKLF
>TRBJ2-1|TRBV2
ASSRGQGTDNEQF
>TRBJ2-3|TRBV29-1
RATDHGGTDTQY
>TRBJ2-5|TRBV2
ASSVRDETQY
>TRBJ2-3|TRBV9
ASSIAGGTQY
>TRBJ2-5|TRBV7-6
ASSPAGGPETQY
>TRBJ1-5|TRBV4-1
ASSQGLTNQPQH
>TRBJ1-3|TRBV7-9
SSSLAGQGNTIY
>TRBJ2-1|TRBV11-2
AAGALNYNEQF
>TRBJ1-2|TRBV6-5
ASSYSGVRYGYT
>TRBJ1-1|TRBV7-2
ASSLGTLTEAF
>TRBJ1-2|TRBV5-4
AAARGREVYGYT
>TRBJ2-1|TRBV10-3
AISPASGRDYNEQF
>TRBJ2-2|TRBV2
ASRGAGGPVGELF
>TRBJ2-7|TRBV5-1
ASRLGGDYEQY
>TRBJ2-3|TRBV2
ASSDLALETSTDTQY
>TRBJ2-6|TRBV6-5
ATRTGGSGANVLT
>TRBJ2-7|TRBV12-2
ASRLAGGLHEQY
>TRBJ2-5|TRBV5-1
ASSLGVGGATQETQY
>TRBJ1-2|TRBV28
ASSLGQNYGYT
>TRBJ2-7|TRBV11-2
ASSLSYGQGTYYEQY
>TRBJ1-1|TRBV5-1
ASSSGTGIQNTEAF
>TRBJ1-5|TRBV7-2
ASSAQRNQPQH
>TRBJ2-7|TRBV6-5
ASSYYRGFHEQY
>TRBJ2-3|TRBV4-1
ASSRGEQGPDTQY
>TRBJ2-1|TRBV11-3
ASSAGTSGRAYNEQF
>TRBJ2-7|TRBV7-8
ASSFPGTLYEQY
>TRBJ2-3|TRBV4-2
ASSQKTSGGGADTQY